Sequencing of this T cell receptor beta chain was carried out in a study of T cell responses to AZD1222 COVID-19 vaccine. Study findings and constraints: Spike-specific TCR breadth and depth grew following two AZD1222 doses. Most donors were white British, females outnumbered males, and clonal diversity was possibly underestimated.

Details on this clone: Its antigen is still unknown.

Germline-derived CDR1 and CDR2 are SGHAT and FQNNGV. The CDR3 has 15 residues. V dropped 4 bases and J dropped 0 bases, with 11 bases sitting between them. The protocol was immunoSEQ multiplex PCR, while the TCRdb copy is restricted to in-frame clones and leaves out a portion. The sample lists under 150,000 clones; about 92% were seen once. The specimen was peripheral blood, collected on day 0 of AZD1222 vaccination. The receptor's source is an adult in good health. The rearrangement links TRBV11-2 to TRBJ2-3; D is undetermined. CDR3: CASSWSVTSTDTQYF. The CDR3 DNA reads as TGTGCCAGCAGCTGGAGCGTCACTAGCACAGATACGCAGTATTTT.